Given below is one TCR beta chain in context. The data originate from a study of blood T cell repertoires in COVID-19. Study-level background: There were acute and convalescent COVID-19 samples, and they came from the United States, Italy and Spain. Nucleic acid was either cDNA or gDNA, and it came from T cells, B-cell-depleted T cells, or PBMCs.

Original processing notes: Estimates of nucleated cell counts were drawn from the amplification of reference gene primers. Sequencing was performed with immunoSEQ multiplex PCR; in TCRdb, only in-frame clones are kept and a portion is missing. That table furnishes V, J and clone size, whereas the DNA furnished D and trimming. This sample has approximately 360,000 clones, with more than 70% found just once. V shed 6 bases and J 6 bases; nucleotides not matched to a gene: 6. Germline V CDR1 and CDR2: LNHDA, SQIVND (reference sequence). CDR3 length equals 14 residues. The sequence was obtained from a man in his forties with acute or convalescent COVID-19. The chain recombines TRBV19 with TRBJ1-5; 9 nucleotides align to TRBD1. Sequencing was performed on peripheral blood. In DNA form, the CDR3 reads TGTGCCAGTAGACCCAGACAGGGGGGTCAGCCCCAGCATTTT. Translated: CASRPRQGGQPQHF.